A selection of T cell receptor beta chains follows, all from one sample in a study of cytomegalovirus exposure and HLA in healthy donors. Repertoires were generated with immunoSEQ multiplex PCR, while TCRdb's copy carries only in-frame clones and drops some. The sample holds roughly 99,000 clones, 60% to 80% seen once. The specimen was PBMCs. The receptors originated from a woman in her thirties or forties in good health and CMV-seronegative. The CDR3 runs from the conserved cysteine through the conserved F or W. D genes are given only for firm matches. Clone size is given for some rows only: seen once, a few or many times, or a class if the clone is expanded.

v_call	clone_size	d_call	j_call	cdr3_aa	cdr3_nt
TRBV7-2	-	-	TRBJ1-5	CASSLWANQPQHF	TGTGCCAGCAGCTTATGGGCAAATCAGCCCCAGCATTTT
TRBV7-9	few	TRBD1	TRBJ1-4	CASSLGQATNEKLFF	TGTGCCAGCAGCCTCGGACAGGCAACTAATGAAAAACTGTTTTTT
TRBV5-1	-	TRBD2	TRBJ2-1	CASSLDPGGANEQFF	TGCGCCAGCAGCTTGGATCCGGGAGGGGCCAATGAGCAGTTCTTC
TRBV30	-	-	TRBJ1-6	CAWSVRGGSNSPLHF	TGTGCCTGGAGTGTACGAGGGGGTTCTAATTCACCCCTCCACTTT
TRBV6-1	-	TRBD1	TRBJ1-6	CASSEDRGNSPLHF	TGTGCCAGCAGTGAAGACAGGGGAAATTCACCCCTCCACTTT
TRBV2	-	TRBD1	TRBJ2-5	CASSSDRDGETQYF	TGTGCCAGCAGTAGCGACAGGGATGGCGAGACCCAGTACTTC
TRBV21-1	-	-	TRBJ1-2	CATGQGTTNYGYTF	TGTGCCACCGGACAGGGAACTACTAACTATGGCTACACCTTC
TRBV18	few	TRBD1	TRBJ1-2	CASSPVGGGQLDGYTF	TGTGCCAGCTCACCGGTCGGAGGGGGCCAATTGGATGGCTACACCTTC
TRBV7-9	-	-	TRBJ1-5	CASSAGFGGSVAQHF	TGTGCCAGCAGCGCGGGGTTTGGAGGATCCGTAGCCCAGCATTTT
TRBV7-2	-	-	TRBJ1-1	CASSFRGMNTEAFF	TGTGCCAGCAGCTTTCGGGGGATGAACACTGAAGCTTTCTTT
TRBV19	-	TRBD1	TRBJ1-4	CASSIESTGTKKLFF	TGTGCCAGTAGTATAGAGTCGACAGGGACCAAAAAACTGTTTTTT
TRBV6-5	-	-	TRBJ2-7	CASTPAGTNYEQYF	TGTGCCAGCACCCCAGCCGGGACAAACTACGAGCAGTACTTC
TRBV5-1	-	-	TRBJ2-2	CASSPVEATGELFF	TGCGCCAGCAGCCCGGTGGAGGCCACCGGGGAGCTGTTTTTT
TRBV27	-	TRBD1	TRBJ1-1	CASIPITGVATEAFF	TGTGCCAGCATCCCTATTACAGGGGTTGCCACTGAAGCTTTCTTT
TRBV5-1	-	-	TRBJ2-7	CASSLGTLLHEQYF	TGCGCCAGCAGCTTGGGGACACTCCTCCACGAGCAGTACTTC
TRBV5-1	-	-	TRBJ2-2	CASRLETKNTGELFF	TGCGCCAGCAGGCTGGAGACGAAGAACACCGGGGAGCTGTTTTTT
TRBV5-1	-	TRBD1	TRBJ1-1	CASSLDGQGGNTEAFF	TGCGCCAGCAGCTTGGACGGACAGGGGGGGAACACTGAAGCTTTCTTT
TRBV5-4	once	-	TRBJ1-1	CASSHQGSVAFF	TGTGCCAGCAGCCACCAGGGTTCCGTGGCTTTCTTT
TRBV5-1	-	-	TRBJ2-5	CASSSGQPGETQYF	TGCGCCAGCAGCTCCGGACAGCCGGGGGAGACCCAGTACTTC
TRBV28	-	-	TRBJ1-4	CASSLSVQSNEKLFF	TGTGCCAGCAGTTTATCGGTACAGTCTAATGAAAAACTGTTTTTT
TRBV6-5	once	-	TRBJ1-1	CASSYLAGLNTEAFF	TGTGCCAGCAGTTACCTCGCAGGGCTGAACACTGAAGCTTTCTTT
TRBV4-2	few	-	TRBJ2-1	CASSQGGPGNEQFF	TGTGCCAGCAGCCAAGGGGGGCCGGGGAATGAGCAGTTCTTC
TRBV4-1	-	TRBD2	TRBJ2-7	CASSLWTSGGIQTYEQYF	TGCGCCAGCAGCCTCTGGACTAGCGGGGGGATCCAAACCTACGAGCAGTACTTC
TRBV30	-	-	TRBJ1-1	CAWKEGTEAFF	TGTGCCTGGAAGGAGGGCACTGAAGCTTTCTTT
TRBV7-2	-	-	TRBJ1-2	CASSFTGSYGYTF	TGTGCCAGCAGCTTTACAGGGTCCTATGGCTACACCTTC
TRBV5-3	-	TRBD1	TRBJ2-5	CARKPGQGARDQETQYF	TGTGCCAGAAAGCCGGGACAGGGGGCAAGGGACCAAGAGACCCAGTACTTC
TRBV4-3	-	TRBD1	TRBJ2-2	CASSQNRGKDTGELFF	TGCGCCAGCAGCCAAAACAGGGGGAAAGACACCGGGGAGCTGTTTTTT